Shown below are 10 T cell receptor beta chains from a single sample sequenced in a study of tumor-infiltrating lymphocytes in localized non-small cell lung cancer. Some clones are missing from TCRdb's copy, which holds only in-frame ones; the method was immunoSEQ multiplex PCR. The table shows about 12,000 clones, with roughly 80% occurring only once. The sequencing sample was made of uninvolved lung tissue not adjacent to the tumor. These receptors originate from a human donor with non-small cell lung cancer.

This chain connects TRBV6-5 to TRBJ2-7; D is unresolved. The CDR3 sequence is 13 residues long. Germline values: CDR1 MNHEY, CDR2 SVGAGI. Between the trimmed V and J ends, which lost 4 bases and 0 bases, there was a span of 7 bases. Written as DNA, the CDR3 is TGTGCCAGCAGTTCATCCATCTCCTACGAGCAGTACTTC. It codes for CASSSSISYEQYF.

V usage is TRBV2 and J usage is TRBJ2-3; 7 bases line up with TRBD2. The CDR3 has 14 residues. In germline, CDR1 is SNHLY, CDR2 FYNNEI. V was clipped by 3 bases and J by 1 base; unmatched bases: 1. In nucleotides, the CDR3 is TGTGCCAGCAGTGACCGGGGGGGCACAGATACGCAGTATTTT. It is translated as CASSDRGGTDTQYF.

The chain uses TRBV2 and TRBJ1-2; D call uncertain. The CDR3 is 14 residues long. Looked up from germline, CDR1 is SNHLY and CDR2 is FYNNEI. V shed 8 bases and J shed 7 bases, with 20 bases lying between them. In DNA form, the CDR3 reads TGTGCCAGCGGGGAGAGCCGGAGTATGGGTGGCTACACCTTC. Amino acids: CASGESRSMGGYTF. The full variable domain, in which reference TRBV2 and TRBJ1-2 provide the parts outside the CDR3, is EPEVTQTPSHQVTQMGQEVILRCVPISNHLYFYWYRQILGQKVEFLVSFYNNEISEKSEIFDDQFSVERPDGSNFTLKIRSTKLEDSAMYFCASGESRSMGGYTFGSGTRLTVV.

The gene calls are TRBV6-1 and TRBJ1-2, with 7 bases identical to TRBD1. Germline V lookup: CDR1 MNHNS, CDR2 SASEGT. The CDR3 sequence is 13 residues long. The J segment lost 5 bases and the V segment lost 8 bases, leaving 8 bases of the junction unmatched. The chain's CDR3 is CASGETGIYGYTF. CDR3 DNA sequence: TGTGCCAGCGGCGAGACAGGGATTTATGGCTACACCTTC.

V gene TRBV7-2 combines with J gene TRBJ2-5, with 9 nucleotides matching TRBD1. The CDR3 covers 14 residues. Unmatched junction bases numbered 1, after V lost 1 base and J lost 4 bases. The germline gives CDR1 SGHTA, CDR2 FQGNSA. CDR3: CASSLDRGRETQYF. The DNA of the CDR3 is TGTGCCAGCAGCTTAGACAGGGGGCGAGAGACCCAGTACTTC.

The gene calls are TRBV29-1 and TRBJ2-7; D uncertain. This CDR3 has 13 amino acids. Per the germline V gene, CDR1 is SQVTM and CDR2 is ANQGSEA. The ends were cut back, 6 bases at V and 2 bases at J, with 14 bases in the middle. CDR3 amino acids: CSVRIVGTYEQYF. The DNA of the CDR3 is TGCAGCGTCCGGATAGTGGGGACCTACGAGCAGTACTTC.

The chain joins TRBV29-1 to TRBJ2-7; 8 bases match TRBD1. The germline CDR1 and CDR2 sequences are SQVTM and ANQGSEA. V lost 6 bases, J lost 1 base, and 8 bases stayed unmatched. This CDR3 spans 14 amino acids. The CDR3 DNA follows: TGCAGCGTCGGAAGGACAGGGAGTTCCTACGAGCAGTACTTC. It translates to CSVGRTGSSYEQYF.

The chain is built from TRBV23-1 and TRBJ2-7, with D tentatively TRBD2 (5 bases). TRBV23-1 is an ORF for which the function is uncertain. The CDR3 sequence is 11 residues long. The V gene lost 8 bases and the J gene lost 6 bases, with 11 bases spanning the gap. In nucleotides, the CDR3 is TGCGCCAGCGGCACTGGACTCGAGCAGTACTTC. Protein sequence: CASGTGLEQYF.

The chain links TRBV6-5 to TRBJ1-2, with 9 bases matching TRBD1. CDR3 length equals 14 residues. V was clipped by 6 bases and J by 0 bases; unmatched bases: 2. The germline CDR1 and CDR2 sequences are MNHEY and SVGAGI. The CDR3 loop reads CASSRTGANYGYTF. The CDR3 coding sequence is TGTGCCAGCAGCCGGACAGGGGCTAACTATGGCTACACCTTC.

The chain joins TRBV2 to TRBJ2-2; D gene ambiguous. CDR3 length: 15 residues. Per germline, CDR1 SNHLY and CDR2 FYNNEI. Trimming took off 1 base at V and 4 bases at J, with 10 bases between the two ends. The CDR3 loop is CASSEGILGTGELFF. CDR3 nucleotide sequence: TGTGCCAGCAGTGAAGGAATATTAGGCACCGGGGAGCTGTTTTTT.